This T cell receptor (beta chain) derives from a study of breast tumors, draining lymph nodes, adjacent tissues. This clonotype was seen ten or more times. What it recognizes is unknown. The CDR3 is 16 amino acids. V lost 5 bases to trimming and J lost 2 bases; unmatched junction nucleotides: 8. CDR1 is ENHRY, CDR2 SYGVKD, per germline. Breast cancer patients provided tissue from their axillary draining lymph nodes. One entry per CDR3 protein results from TCRdb running MiXCR on the multiplex PCR reads. The sample consists of about 230,000 distinct CDR3 sequences, roughly 32% of them appearing once. Study outcomes and limitations: The data were judged consistent with most tumor T cells coming from lymph node and expanding in tumor.

The clonotype originates from a female donor with breast cancer. Some clones in this sample may be carry-over from other donors' samples. The V gene is TRBV10-3, the J gene TRBJ2-7, with TRBD1 identical over 11 bases. The material sequenced was axillary lymph node tissue. For the CDR3, the DNA is TGTGCCATCAGTCCCGGACAGGGGGCGAGCACCTACGAGCAGTACTTC. Translation gives CAISPGQGASTYEQYF.